This T cell receptor beta chain was identified in a study of T cells in Graves' hyperthyroidism and ophthalmopathy. In the study overall: Peripheral blood was obtained at initial diagnosis, preceding any treatment. Findings and limits, study-wide: Before onset, ophthalmopathy was predicted by the model a median about six months earlier. In simple terms, a model built on 13 V-J features told ophthalmopathy apart from stable hyperthyroidism.

TCR beta CDR3 regions were amplified from RNA transcripts. TCR CDR3 underwent first-round RT-PCR with the HTBI primer set. TCRdb ran MiXCR on the multiplex PCR reads and lists one entry per CDR3 protein. The profile shows tens of thousands of distinct CDR3 sequences, about 57% of them singletons. Comment on this clonotype: Its antigen is unidentified. The CDR3 does not end in the conserved phenylalanine or tryptophan, so this is likely a read error.

Trimming stripped 8 bases from V and 5 bases from J, with 9 bases between. CDR1 LNHDA and CDR2 SQIVND come from the germline V gene (reference sequence). The CDR3 contains 11 residues. From approximately 9.3 ml of fresh peripheral blood, PBMCs were isolated. The chain links TRBV19 to TRBJ2-5, with unresolved D. Sequencing was carried out using blood. This TCR came from a woman aged 60-70 years with Graves' ophthalmopathy. CDR3: CASEAGETQYL. DNA of the CDR3: TGTGCCAGTGAGGCCGGTGAGACCCAGTACCTC.